The clone carrying this T cell receptor beta chain showed up just once. Repertoires were generated with immunoSEQ multiplex PCR, while TCRdb's copy carries only in-frame clones and drops some. Of about 11,000 clones detected, under 85% appear once; the ten largest clones hold approximately 11%. The source of the sample is a study of sequential checkpoint blockade in melanoma. The treatment here: randomized to nivolumab then ipilimumab (arm A) or the reverse (arm B). PBMC sorting kept live CD3+CD8+ cells without CD19 or CD56. The CDR3 consists of 13 residues. V was cut by 5 bases and J by 4 bases, with 12 bases left in between. The germline V gene encodes CDR1 SGHAT and CDR2 FQNNGV.

Sequenced here: CD8+ T cells sorted from blood (inferred from file names), sampled from a patient given nivolumab and ipilimumab in sequence. The V call is TRBV11-2, the J call TRBJ2-7, with D possibly TRBD2 on 5 matching bases. The clonotype was recovered from a human donor with melanoma. In nucleotides, the CDR3 is TGTGCCAGCAGCCTGGGAGAGTTGTACGAGCAGTACTTC. Protein: CASSLGELYEQYF.